The clone carrying this T cell receptor (beta chain) was found once. Its specificity is not known. This specimen belongs to a study of shared clonotypes between healthy human individuals. Study observations and caveats: Donor clonotype sharing was expected to depend on sequencing depth. Generally, naive subsets (rather than memory subsets) showed larger estimated richness.

Data came from immunoSEQ multiplex PCR; TCRdb stores just in-frame clones and leaves some out. Among around 1.1 million clones listed, roughly 74% were seen once. The clonotype originates from a man between 18 and 29 years old in good health. Some clones in this sample may be carry-over from other donors' samples. The sequencing sample was made of memory CD4+ T cells from PBMCs. The sample's subset: CD45RA-negative fraction.

As DNA, the CDR3 is TGTGCCACCAGCCCCCTGGGACTCAACTACGAGCAGTACTTC. Translation: CATSPLGLNYEQYF. J is TRBJ2-7 and V is TRBV15; a weak D match, TRBD2 (6 bases). Trimming left V 5 bases short and J 3 bases short, with 14 bases between. CDR1 is LNHNV, CDR2 YYDKDF, per germline (reference sequence). The CDR3 is made up of 14 amino acids.